The clone carrying this TCR beta chain was observed a few times. These data are taken from a study of cytomegalovirus exposure and HLA in healthy donors. Study in general: Earlier, 100 million or so unique TCR beta sequences were recovered from approximately 180 million T cells by an analysis.

The PCR was carried out with 60 Vbeta primers and 13 Jbeta primers. Sequencing was performed with immunoSEQ multiplex PCR; in TCRdb, only in-frame clones are kept and a portion is missing. The repertoire includes under 95,000 clones, roughly 70% of them detected once, and around an eighth sits in the top ten. Trimming took off 6 bases at V and 9 bases at J, with 14 bases between the two ends. The CDR3 runs to 12 residues. CDR1 is SGHDN, CDR2 FVKESK, per germline. This clonotype was obtained from a woman aged 40 to 50 in good health and CMV-seropositive. The sequenced sample consisted of PBMCs. The chain is built from TRBV14 and TRBJ1-1; weak D call: TRBD1 (6 bases). CDR3 protein: CASRVSGEQAFF. The CDR3 nucleotides are TGTGCCAGCAGGGTCTCAGGGGAGCAAGCTTTCTTT.